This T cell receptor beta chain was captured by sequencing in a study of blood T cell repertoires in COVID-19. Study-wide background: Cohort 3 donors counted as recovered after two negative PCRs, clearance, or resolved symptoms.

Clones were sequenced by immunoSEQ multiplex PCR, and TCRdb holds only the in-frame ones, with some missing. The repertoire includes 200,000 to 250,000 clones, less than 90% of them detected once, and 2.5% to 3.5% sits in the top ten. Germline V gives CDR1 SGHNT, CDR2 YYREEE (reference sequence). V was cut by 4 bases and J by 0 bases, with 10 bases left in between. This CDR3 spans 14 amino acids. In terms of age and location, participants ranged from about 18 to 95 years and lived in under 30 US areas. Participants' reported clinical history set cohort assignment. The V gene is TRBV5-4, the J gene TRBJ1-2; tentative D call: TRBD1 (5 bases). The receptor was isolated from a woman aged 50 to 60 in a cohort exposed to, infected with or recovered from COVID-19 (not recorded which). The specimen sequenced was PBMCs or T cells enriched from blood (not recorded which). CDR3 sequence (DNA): TGTGCCAGCAGCGCGGGGGACTCTAACTATGGCTACACCTTC. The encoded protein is CASSAGDSNYGYTF.